This T cell receptor beta chain emerged from a study of blood T cell repertoires in COVID-19. Sequencing was performed with immunoSEQ multiplex PCR; in TCRdb, only in-frame clones are kept and a portion is missing. The sample records around 45,000 clones, about nine tenths being singletons. Sequencing input: peripheral blood. This TCR was sampled from a man in his 60s with active COVID-19.

The CDR3 sequence: CATSTGGGNTIYF. The DNA of the CDR3 is TGTGCCACGAGCACAGGCGGTGGAAACACCATATATTTT. The rearrangement joins TRBV7-9 to TRBJ1-3, with D possibly being TRBD1 (5 bases). V shed 10 bases and J shed 3 bases, with 13 bases lying between them. The CDR3 has 13 amino acids. Germline CDR1 reads SEHNR; CDR2 reads FQNEAQ (reference sequence). Drawing the rest from reference TRBV7-9 and TRBJ1-3, the complete variable domain is DTGVSQNPRHKITKRGQNVTFRCDPISEHNRLYWYRQTLGQGPEFLTYFQNEAQLEKSRLLSDRFSAERPKGSFSTLEIQRTEQGDSAMYLCATSTGGGNTIYFGEGSWLTVV.